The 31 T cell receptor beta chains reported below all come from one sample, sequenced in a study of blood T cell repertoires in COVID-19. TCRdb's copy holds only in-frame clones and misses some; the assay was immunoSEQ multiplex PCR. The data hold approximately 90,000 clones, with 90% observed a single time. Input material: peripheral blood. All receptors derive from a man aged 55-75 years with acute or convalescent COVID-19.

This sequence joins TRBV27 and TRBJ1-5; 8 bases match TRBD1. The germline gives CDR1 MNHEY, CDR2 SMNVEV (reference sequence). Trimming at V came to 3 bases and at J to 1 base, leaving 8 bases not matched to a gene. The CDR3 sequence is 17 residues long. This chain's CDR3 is CASSLSGTGRSNQPQHF. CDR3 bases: TGTGCCAGCAGTTTGAGTGGGACAGGTCGGAGCAATCAGCCCCAGCATTTT.

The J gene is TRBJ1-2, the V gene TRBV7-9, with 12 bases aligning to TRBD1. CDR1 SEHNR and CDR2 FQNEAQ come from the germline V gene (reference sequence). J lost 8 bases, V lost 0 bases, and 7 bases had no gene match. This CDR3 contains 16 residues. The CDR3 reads CASSLATGQGASGYTF. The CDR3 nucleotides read TGTGCCAGCAGCTTAGCAACGGGACAGGGGGCTAGCGGCTACACCTTC.

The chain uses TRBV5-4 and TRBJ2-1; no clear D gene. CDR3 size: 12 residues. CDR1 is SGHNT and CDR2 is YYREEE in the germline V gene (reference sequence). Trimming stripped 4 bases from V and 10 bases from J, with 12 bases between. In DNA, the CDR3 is TGTGCCAGCAGCGATGGCAGTGAAGAGCAGTTCTTC. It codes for CASSDGSEEQFF.

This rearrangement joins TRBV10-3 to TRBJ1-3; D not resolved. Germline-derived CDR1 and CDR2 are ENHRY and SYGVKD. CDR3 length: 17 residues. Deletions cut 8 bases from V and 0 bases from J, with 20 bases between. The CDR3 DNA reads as TGTGCCATCGGGAGGGAGACTGCAATTACCTCTGGAAACACCATATATTTT. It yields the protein CAIGRETAITSGNTIYF.

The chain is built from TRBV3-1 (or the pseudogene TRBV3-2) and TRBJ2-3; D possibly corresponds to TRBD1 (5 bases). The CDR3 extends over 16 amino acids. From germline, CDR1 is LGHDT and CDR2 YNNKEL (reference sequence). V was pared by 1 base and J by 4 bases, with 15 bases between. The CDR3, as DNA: TGTGCCAGCAGCCAAGCATGGCCAGGGTCCTCAGATACGCAGTATTTT. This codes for CASSQAWPGSSDTQYF.

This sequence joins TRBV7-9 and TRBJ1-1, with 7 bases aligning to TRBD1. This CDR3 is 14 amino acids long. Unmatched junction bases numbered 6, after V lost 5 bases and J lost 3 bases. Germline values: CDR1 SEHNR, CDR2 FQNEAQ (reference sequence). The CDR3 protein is CASSPRDSHTEAFF. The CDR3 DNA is TGTGCCAGCAGCCCCCGGGACAGCCACACTGAAGCTTTCTTT.

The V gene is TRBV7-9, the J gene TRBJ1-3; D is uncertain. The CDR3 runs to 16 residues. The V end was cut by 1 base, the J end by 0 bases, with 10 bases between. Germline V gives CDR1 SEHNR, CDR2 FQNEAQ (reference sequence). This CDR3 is CASSLVKGGSGNTIYF. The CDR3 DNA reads TGTGCCAGCAGCTTAGTCAAAGGCGGCTCTGGAAACACCATATATTTT.

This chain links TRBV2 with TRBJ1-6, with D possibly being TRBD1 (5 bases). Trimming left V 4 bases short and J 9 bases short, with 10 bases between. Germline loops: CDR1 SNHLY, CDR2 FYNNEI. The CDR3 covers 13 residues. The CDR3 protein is CASSGTISSPLHF. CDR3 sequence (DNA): TGTGCCAGCAGTGGGACAATCAGTTCACCCCTCCACTTT. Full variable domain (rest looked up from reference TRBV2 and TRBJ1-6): EPEVTQTPSHQVTQMGQEVILRCVPISNHLYFYWYRQILGQKVEFLVSFYNNEISEKSEIFDDQFSVERPDGSNFTLKIRSTKLEDSAMYFCASSGTISSPLHFGNGTRLTVT.

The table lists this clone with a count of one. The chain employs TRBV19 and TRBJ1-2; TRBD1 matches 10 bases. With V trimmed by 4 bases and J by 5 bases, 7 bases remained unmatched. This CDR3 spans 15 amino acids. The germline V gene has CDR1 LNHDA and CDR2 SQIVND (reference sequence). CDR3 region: CASSTGTGAGYGYTF. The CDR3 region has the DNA TGTGCCAGTAGTACTGGGACAGGGGCTGGGTATGGCTACACCTTC.

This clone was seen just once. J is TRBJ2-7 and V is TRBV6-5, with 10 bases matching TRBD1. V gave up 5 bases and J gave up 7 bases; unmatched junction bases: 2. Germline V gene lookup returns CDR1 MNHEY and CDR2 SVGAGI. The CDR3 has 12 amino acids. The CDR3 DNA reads TGTGCCAGCAGTAGGACAGGGGGTGAGCAGTACTTC. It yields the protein CASSRTGGEQYF.

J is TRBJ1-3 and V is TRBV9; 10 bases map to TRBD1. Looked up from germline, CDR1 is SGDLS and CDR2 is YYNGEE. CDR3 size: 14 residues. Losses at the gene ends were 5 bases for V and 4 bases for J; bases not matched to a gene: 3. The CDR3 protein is CASSGTGDGNTIYF. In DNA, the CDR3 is TGTGCCAGCAGTGGGACAGGGGACGGAAACACCATATATTTT.

CDR3 residues: CASSESQGYQETQYF. The CDR3 DNA is TGCGCCAGCAGTGAGTCGCAGGGTTATCAAGAGACCCAGTACTTC. The chain couples TRBV10-1 to TRBJ2-5; D might be TRBD1 (5 bases). The CDR3 spans 15 residues. Germline loops: CDR1 WNHNN, CDR2 SYGVQD (reference sequence). V shed 0 bases and J shed 2 bases, with 10 bases lying between them.

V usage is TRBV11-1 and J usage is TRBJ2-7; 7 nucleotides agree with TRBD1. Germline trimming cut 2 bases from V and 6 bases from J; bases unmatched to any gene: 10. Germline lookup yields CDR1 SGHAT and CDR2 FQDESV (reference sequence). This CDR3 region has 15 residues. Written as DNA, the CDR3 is TGTGCCAGCAGCTTAAGAGGGGGCGGGTATGGCGAGCAGTACGTC. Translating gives CASSLRGGGYGEQYV.

The CDR3 here is CASSRDRTETQYF. The CDR3 DNA follows: TGTGCCAGCAGCCGAGATAGAACGGAGACCCAGTACTTC. V usage is TRBV3-1 (or the pseudogene TRBV3-2) and J usage is TRBJ2-5; D gene unclear. Trimming removed 4 bases from V and 5 bases from J, with 11 bases in between. The germline V gene has CDR1 LGHDT and CDR2 YNNKEL (reference sequence). CDR3 length: 13 residues.

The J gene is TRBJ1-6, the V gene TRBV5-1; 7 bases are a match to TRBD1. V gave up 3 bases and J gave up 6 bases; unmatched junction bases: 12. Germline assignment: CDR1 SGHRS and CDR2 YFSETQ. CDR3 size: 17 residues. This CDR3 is CASSSLSTGKGNSPLHF. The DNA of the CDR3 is TGCGCCAGCAGCTCCCTATCGACAGGGAAGGGTAATTCACCCCTCCACTTT. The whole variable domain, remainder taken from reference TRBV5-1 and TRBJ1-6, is KAGVTQTPRYLIKTRGQQVTLSCSPISGHRSVSWYQQTPGQGLQFLFEYFSETQRNKGNFPGRFSGRQFSNSRSEMNVSTLELGDSALYLCASSSLSTGKGNSPLHFGNGTRLTVT.

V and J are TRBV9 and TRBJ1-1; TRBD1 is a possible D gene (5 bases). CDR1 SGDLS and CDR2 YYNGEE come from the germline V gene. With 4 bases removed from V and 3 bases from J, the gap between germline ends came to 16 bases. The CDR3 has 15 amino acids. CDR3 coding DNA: TGTGCCAGCAGCCCCTTGGGTCGGGGGGACACTGAAGCTTTCTTT. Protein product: CASSPLGRGDTEAFF.

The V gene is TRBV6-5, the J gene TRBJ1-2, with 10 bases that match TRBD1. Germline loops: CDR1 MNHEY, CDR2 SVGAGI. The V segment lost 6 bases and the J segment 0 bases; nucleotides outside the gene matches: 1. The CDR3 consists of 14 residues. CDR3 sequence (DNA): TGTGCCAGCAGGGGGACAGGGGCTAACTATGGCTACACCTTC. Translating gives CASRGTGANYGYTF.

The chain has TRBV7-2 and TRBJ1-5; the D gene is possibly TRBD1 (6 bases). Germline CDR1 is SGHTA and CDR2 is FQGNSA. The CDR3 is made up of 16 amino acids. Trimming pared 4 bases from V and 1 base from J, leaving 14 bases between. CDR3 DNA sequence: TGTGCCAGCAGCTCACAGGGAACGGGGAGCAATCAGCCCCAGCATTTT. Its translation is CASSSQGTGSNQPQHF.

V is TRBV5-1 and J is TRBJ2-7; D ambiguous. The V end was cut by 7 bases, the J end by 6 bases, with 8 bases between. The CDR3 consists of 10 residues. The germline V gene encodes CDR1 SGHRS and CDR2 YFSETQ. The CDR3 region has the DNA TGCGCCAGCCGTCCCTCCGAGCAGTACTTC. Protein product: CASRPSEQYF.

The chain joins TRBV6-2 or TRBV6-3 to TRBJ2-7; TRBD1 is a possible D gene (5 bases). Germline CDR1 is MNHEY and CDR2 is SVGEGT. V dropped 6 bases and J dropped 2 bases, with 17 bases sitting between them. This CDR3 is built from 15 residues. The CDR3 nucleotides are TGTGCCAGCAGCTCCCCTCGGCAGGGCGCCTACGAGCAGTACTTC. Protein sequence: CASSSPRQGAYEQYF.

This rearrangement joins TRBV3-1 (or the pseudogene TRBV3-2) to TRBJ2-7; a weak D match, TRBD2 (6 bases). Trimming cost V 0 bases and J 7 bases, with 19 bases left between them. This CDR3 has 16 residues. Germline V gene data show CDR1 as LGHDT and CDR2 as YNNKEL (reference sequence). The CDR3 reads CASSQDLSAGRREQYF. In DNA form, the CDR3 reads TGTGCCAGCAGCCAAGACCTTTCGGCGGGGCGACGGGAGCAGTACTTC.

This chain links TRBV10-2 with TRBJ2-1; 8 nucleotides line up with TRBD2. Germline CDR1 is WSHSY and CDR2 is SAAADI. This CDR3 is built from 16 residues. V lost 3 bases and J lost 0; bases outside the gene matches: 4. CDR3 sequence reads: CASSDSSGTSYNEQFF. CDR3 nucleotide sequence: TGCGCCAGCAGTGATAGTAGCGGGACCTCCTACAATGAGCAGTTCTTC.

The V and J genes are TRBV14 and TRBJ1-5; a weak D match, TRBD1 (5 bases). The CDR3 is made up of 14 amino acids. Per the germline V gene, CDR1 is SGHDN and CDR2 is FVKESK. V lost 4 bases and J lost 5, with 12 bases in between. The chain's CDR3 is CASSPGNRDQPQHF. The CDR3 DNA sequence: TGTGCCAGCAGCCCAGGGAATAGGGATCAGCCCCAGCATTTT.

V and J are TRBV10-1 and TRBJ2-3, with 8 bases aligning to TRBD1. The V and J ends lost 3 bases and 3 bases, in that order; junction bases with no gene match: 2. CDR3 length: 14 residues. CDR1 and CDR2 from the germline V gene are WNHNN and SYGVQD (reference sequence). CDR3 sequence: CASSEQGETDTQYF. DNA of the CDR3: TGCGCCAGCAGTGAACAGGGGGAGACAGATACGCAGTATTTT.

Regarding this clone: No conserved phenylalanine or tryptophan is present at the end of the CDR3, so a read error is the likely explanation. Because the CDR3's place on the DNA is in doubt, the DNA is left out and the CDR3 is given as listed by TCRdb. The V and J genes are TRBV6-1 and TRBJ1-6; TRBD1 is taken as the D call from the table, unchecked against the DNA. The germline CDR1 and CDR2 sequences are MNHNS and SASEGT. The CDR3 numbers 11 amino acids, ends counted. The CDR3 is CASSEGTGGMV.

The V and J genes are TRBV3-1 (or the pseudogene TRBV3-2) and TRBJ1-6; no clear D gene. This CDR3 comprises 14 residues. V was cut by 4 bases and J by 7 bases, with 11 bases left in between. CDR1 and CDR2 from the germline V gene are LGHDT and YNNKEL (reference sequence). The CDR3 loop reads CASSPTIANSPLHF. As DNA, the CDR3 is TGTGCCAGCAGCCCAACGATAGCCAATTCACCCCTCCACTTT.

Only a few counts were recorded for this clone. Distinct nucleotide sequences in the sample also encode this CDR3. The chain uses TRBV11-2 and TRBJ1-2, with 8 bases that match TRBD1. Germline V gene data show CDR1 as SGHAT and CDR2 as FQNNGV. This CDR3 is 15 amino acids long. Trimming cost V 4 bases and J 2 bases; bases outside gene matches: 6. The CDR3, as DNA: TGTGCCAGCAGCTCTTTGACAGGGGCGAACTATGGCTACACCTTC. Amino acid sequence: CASSSLTGANYGYTF.

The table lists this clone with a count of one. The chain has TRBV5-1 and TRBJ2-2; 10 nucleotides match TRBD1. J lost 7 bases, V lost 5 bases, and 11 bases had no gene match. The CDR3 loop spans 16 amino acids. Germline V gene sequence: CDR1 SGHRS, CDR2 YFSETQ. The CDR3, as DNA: TGCGCCAGCAGAAATCCCGGGACAGGGGCTGACGGGGAGCTGTTTTTT. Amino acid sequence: CASRNPGTGADGELFF.

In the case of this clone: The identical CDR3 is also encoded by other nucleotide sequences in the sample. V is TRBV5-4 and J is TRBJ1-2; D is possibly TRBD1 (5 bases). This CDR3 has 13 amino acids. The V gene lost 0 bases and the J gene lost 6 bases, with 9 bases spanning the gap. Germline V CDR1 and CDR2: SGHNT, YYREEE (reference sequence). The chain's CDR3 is CASSLGREDGYTF. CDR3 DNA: TGTGCCAGCAGCTTGGGCAGGGAGGATGGCTACACCTTC. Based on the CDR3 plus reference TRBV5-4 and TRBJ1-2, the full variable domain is ETGVTQSPTHLIKTRGQQVTLRCSSQSGHNTVSWYQQALGQGPQFIFQYYREEENGRGNFPPRFSGLQFPNYSSELNVNALELDDSALYLCASSLGREDGYTFGSGTRLTVV.

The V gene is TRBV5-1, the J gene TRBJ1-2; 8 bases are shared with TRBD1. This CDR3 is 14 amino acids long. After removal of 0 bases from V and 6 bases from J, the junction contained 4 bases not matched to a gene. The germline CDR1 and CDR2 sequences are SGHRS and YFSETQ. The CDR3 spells CASSLVGQGNGYTF. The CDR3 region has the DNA TGCGCCAGCAGCTTGGTTGGACAGGGTAATGGCTACACCTTC.

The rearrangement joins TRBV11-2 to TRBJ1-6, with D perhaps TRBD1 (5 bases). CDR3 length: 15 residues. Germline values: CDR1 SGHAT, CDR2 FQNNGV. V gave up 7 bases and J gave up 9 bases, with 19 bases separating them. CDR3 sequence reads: CASTRAIGVGSPLHF. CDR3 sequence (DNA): TGTGCCAGCACCAGGGCTATCGGAGTTGGTTCACCCCTCCACTTT.